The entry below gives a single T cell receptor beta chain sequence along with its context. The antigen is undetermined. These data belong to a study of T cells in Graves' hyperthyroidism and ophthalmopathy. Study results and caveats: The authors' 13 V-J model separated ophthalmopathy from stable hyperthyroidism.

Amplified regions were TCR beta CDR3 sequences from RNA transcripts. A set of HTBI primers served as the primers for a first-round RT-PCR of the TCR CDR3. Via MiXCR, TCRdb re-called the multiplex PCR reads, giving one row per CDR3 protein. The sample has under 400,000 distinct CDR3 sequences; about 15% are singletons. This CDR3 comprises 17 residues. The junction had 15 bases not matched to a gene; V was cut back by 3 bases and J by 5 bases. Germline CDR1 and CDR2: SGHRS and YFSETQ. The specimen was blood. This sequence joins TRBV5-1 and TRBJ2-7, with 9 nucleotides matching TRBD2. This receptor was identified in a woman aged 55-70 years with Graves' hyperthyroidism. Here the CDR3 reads CASSSKTPGTSSHEQYF. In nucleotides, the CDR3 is TGCGCCAGCAGCTCAAAGACCCCCGGGACTAGCAGCCACGAGCAGTACTTC.